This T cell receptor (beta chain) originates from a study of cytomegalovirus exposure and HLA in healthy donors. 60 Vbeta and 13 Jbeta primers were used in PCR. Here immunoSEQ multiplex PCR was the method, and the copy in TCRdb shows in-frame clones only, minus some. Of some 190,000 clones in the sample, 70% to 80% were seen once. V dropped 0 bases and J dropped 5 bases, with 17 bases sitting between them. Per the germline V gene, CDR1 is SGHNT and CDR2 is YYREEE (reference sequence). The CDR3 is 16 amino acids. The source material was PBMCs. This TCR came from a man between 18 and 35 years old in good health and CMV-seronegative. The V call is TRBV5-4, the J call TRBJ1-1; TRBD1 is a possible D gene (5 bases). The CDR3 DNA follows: TGTGCCAGCAGCTTGGGTGCGGGGCGCGGGGCGACTGAAGCTTTCTTT. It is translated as CASSLGAGRGATEAFF.